A selection of T cell receptor beta chains follows, all from one sample in a study of shared clonotypes between healthy human individuals. Here immunoSEQ multiplex PCR was the method, and the copy in TCRdb shows in-frame clones only, minus some. This sample has around 690,000 clones, with less than 95% found just once. The material sequenced was memory CD8+ T cells from PBMCs. These TCRs come from a man aged 18 to 35 in good health. Some clones in this sample may be carry-over from other donors' samples. The CDR3 runs from the conserved cysteine through the conserved F or W. The D gene is left open where the match is weak. Size is omitted from some rows. Given values are once, few, many or a class for expanded clones.

few,-,TRBV30,TRBJ1-1,TGTGCCTGGAGTGTACGGGGGGTGAACACTGAAGCTTTCTTT,CAWSVRGVNTEAFF
-,TRBD1,TRBV7-7,TRBJ2-7,TGTGCCAGCAGCTTAGGGCAGGGGGTTACCTACGAGCAGTACTTC,CASSLGQGVTYEQYF
-,-,TRBV4-1,TRBJ2-7,TGCGCCAGCAGCCAACCAGTCCGCGGTCGATTCTACGAGCAGTACTTC,CASSQPVRGRFYEQYF
once,TRBD2,TRBV2,TRBJ2-7,TGTGCCAGCCGAGTGGCGGGAGTGGCTTCCTACGAGCAGTACTTC,CASRVAGVASYEQYF
-,TRBD1,TRBV28,TRBJ2-5,TGTGCCAGCAGTTTATCAGGGGGTGGAGAGACCCAGTACTTC,CASSLSGGGETQYF
-,TRBD1,TRBV9,TRBJ2-7,TGTGCCAGCAGCGGGTGGACAGGGGATGAATACGAGCAGTACTTC,CASSGWTGDEYEQYF
-,TRBD2,TRBV15,TRBJ2-3,TGTGCCACCAGCAGAGAGGGTAGCGGGAGGTATGATACGCAGTATTTT,CATSREGSGRYDTQYF
once,-,TRBV4-3,TRBJ2-2,TGCGCCAGCAGCCCCCGGGGGGCAGGGGAAGCCGGGGAGCTGTTTTTT,CASSPRGAGEAGELFF
-,-,TRBV7-9,TRBJ1-1,TGTGCCAGCAGTGGGGCTGCGGCTTTCTTT,CASSGAAAFF
-,-,TRBV19,TRBJ2-7,TGTGCCAGCCGCTCCTACGAGCAGTACTTC,CASRSYEQYF
-,-,TRBV27,TRBJ2-1,TGTGCCAGCAGTTTAGAAAAGGGGGCTAGCGGAAGCACAAAGCAGTTCTTC,CASSLEKGASGSTKQFF
-,-,TRBV7-9,TRBJ2-1,TGTGGGTGTGACACCACAGGGTATGAGCAGTTCTTC,CGCDTTGYEQFF
-,TRBD1,TRBV4-1,TRBJ1-4,TGCGCCAGCAGCCAGCCGGACAGGGTAAAGTTTGCAACTAATGAAAAACTGTTTTTT,CASSQPDRVKFATNEKLFF
-,-,TRBV9,TRBJ1-2,TGTGCCAGCACTGGGGTTCCGACCTATGGCTACACCTTC,CASTGVPTYGYTF
-,-,TRBV5-4,TRBJ2-5,TGTGCCAGCAGCTTGGACAGGCAAATAGAGACCCAGTACTTC,CASSLDRQIETQYF
once,-,TRBV28,TRBJ2-3,TGTGCCAGCCTCTCATTTCGTTTGGCAGATACGCAGTATTTT,CASLSFRLADTQYF
-,TRBD2,TRBV5-5,TRBJ2-7,TGTGCCAGCAGCCGTGGGGCTAGCGGGATTTACGAGCAGTACTTC,CASSRGASGIYEQYF
-,-,TRBV27,TRBJ1-3,TGTGCCAGCAGTCCTAGGAGGTCTGGAAACACCATATATTTT,CASSPRRSGNTIYF
-,TRBD1,TRBV15,TRBJ1-1,TGTGCCACCAGCAGAGATCTGGGACAGCTTGAAGCTTTCTTT,CATSRDLGQLEAFF
few,-,TRBV25-1,TRBJ2-2,TGTGCCAGCAGTGGGAACAGGGCTGCCGGGGAGCTGTTTTTT,CASSGNRAAGELFF
-,-,TRBV7-9,TRBJ2-2,TGTGCCAGCAGCCTCCCGCTGGGGGTCACCGGGGAGCTGTTTTTT,CASSLPLGVTGELFF
-,-,TRBV10-2,TRBJ2-7,TGCGCCAGCAGCAGAGGGTACGAGCAGTACTTC,CASSRGYEQYF
-,-,TRBV28,TRBJ1-4,TGTGCCAGCACCTTGCCGGGGGGAACTAATGAAAAACTGTTTTTT,CASTLPGGTNEKLFF
-,TRBD2,TRBV7-2,TRBJ2-5,TGTGCCAGCAGCTTCGAAAGCGCGGGGGGGTACCAAGAGACCCAGTACTTC,CASSFESAGGYQETQYF
few,TRBD1,TRBV28,TRBJ1-1,TGTGCCAGCAGTCCCCAGGGGGCCACTGAAGCTTTCTTT,CASSPQGATEAFF
-,TRBD2,TRBV5-6,TRBJ2-7,TGTGCCAGCAGCTCCACGGGAGGGCTCTACGAGCAGTACTTC,CASSSTGGLYEQYF
-,TRBD1,TRBV13,TRBJ2-7,TGTGCCAGCAGCAATCGGGACAGCTTCTACGAGCAGTACTTC,CASSNRDSFYEQYF
-,-,TRBV19,TRBJ1-5,TGTGCCAGTAGTATAGTGGGAGGGAGTTATCAGCCCCAGCATTTT,CASSIVGGSYQPQHF
-,TRBD2,TRBV14,TRBJ2-1,TGTGCCAGCAGCCCGGGATTTAGCGGGAGCTCCTACAATGAGCAGTTCTTC,CASSPGFSGSSYNEQFF
-,TRBD2,TRBV27,TRBJ2-1,TGTGCCAGCAGTTTGGGACTAGCCGGAAGCCCGGGGGAGCAGTTCTTC,CASSLGLAGSPGEQFF
-,TRBD1,TRBV5-4,TRBJ2-7,TGTGCCAGCAGCAGCCCGGGACAGGGATATCCCTACGAGCAGTACTTC,CASSSPGQGYPYEQYF
-,TRBD2,TRBV7-6,TRBJ2-1,TGTGCCAGCAGCCAGCACGGGACTAGCGGGCCTAGGGATGAGCAGTTCTTC,CASSQHGTSGPRDEQFF
-,-,TRBV2,TRBJ2-3,TGTGCCAGCAGTGAGTACAGGGTCCCAGATACGCAGTATTTT,CASSEYRVPDTQYF
-,TRBD1,TRBV27,TRBJ2-7,TGTGCCAGCAGTTACATCGGGACAGCCTACGAGCAGTACTTC,CASSYIGTAYEQYF
once,TRBD1,TRBV27,TRBJ1-1,TGTGCCAGCAGTTTATTTGAGGACAGACAGGGGGTCACTGAAGCTTTCTTT,CASSLFEDRQGVTEAFF
-,-,TRBV4-2,TRBJ2-7,TGTGCCAGCGGTAGTCTCTTAAACTACGAGCAGTACTTC,CASGSLLNYEQYF
-,-,TRBV4-3,TRBJ2-3,TGCGCCAGCAGCCAAGATTACAGCGGCTCCCCTAGCACAGATACGCAGTATTTT,CASSQDYSGSPSTDTQYF
-,-,TRBV5-5,TRBJ2-3,TGTGCCAGCAGCTTGGCCAGGAGGGTTTTTCCGGATACGCAGTATTTT,CASSLARRVFPDTQYF
-,-,TRBV5-1,TRBJ2-3,TGCGCCAGCAGCTTGGAACTAGCTGCAGATACGCAGTATTTT,CASSLELAADTQYF
-,-,TRBV9,TRBJ2-7,TGTGCCAGCAGCGTGGACAGCAGGGCCGTCTACGAGCAGTACTTC,CASSVDSRAVYEQYF
-,-,TRBV27,TRBJ1-2,TGTGCCAGCAGTTTGTCAAAGTCTAGTAACTATGGCTACACCTTC,CASSLSKSSNYGYTF
-,TRBD2,TRBV10-3,TRBJ2-7,TGTGCCATCAGTGGTCCCGGGACTAGCGGGTTCTACGAGCAGTACTTC,CAISGPGTSGFYEQYF
-,-,TRBV6-5,TRBJ2-7,TGTGCCAGCATCCTGGGGGCGGGGGCAAGAGAGCAGTACTTC,CASILGAGAREQYF
-,TRBD2,TRBV7-9,TRBJ2-7,TGTGCCAGCAGCCCCTTGACTAGCGGCTACGAGCAGTACTTC,CASSPLTSGYEQYF
-,TRBD2,TRBV29-1,TRBJ2-3,TGCAGCGTGAAAGGGACTAGCGGCGTGGCAGATACGCAGTATTTT,CSVKGTSGVADTQYF